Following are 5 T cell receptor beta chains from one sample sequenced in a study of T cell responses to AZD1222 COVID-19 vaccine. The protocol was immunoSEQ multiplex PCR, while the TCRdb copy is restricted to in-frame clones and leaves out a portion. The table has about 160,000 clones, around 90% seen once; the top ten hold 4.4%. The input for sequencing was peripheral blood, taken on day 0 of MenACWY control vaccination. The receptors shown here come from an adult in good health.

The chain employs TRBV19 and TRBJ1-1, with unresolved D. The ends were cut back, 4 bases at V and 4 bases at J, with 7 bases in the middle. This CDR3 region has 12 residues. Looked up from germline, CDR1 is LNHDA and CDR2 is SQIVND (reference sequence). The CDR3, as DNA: TGTGCCAGTAGTACAGGTCTCACTGAAGCTTTCTTT. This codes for CASSTGLTEAFF.

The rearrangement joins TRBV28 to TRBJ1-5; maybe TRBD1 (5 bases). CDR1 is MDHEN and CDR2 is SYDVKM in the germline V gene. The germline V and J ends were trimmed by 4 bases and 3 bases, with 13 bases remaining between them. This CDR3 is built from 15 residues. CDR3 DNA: TGTGCCAGCAGTTCTCGAGACAGTACCAATCAGCCCCAGCATTTT. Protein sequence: CASSSRDSTNQPQHF.

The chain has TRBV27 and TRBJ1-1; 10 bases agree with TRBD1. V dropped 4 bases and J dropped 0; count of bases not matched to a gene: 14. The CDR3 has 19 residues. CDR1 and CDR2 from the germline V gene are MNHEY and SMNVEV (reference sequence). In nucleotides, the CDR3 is TGTGCCAGCAGTTCCCGGATTTTGGGACAGGGGAAACTGAACACTGAAGCTTTCTTT. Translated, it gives CASSSRILGQGKLNTEAFF.

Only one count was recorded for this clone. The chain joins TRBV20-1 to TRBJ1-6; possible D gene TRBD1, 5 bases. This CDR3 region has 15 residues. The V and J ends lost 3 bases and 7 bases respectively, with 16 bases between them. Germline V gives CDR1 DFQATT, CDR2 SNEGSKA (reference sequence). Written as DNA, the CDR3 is TGCAGTGCTAGTCGTCCGTGGACACCAAATTCACCCCTCCACTTT. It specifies CSASRPWTPNSPLHF.

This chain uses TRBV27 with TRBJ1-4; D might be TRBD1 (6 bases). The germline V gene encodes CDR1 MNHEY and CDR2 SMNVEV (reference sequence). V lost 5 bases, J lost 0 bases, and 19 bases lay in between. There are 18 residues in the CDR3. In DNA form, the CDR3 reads TGTGCCAGCAGTCGGGTGGGGGCCCTGGGGGCAACTAATGAAAAACTGTTTTTT. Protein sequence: CASSRVGALGATNEKLFF.